This T cell receptor (beta chain) was identified during a study of T-cell reconstitution after alpha-beta-depleted transplantation in children. V shed 3 bases and J 5 bases; nucleotides not matched to a gene: 4. The germline CDR1 and CDR2 sequences are DFQATT and SNEGSKA (reference sequence). The CDR3 runs to 14 residues. Construction of the TCRbeta library involved unique molecular identifiers. MiXCR was run by TCRdb on the PCR reads, yielding one entry per CDR3 protein. The repertoire holds around 410,000 distinct CDR3 sequences, roughly 11% seen once, with roughly 6% in the top ten. This clonotype has only a few counts.

The TCR comes from a human donor who donated a stem cell graft to a child with acute myeloid leukemia. J is TRBJ2-1 and V is TRBV20-1; 10 nucleotides agree with TRBD2. The input for sequencing was PBMCs from the stem cell graft donor, taken from the stem cell graft. Here the CDR3 DNA reads TGCAGTGCTAGTACTAGCGGGAACAACAATGAGCAGTTCTTC. Protein: CSASTSGNNNEQFF.